Listed below are T cell receptor beta chains from one sample, sequenced in a study of cytomegalovirus exposure and HLA in healthy donors. Libraries were prepared by immunoSEQ multiplex PCR; TCRdb keeps only in-frame clonotypes and omits some of them. Here the sample table reports about 72,000 clones. Material for sequencing was PBMCs. The receptor source for this set is a middle-aged woman in good health and CMV-seropositive. Both conserved end residues are part of each CDR3. D genes are given only for firm matches.

V,J,D,CDR3,DNA
TRBV28,TRBJ1-5,NA,CASSLSQTNQPQHF,TGTGCCAGCAGTTTATCCCAGACAAATCAGCCCCAGCATTTT
TRBV5-1,TRBJ2-7,TRBD2,CASSLGLAGANEQYF,TGCGCCAGCAGCTTGGGACTAGCGGGAGCGAACGAGCAGTACTTC
TRBV5-1,TRBJ2-5,NA,CASSHRYSEETQYF,TGCGCCAGCAGCCATAGGTATTCGGAGGAGACCCAGTACTTC
TRBV5-4,TRBJ1-2,TRBD1,CASSSPDRDYGYTF,TGTGCCAGCAGCTCGCCGGACAGGGACTATGGCTACACCTTC
TRBV19,TRBJ2-7,NA,CASSIDSTTPPHF,TGTGCCAGTAGTATAGATAGTACGACTCCCCCGCACTTC
TRBV7-3,TRBJ2-5,TRBD2,CASSSRGGGDQETQYF,TGTGCCAGCAGCTCACGGGGCGGGGGAGACCAAGAGACCCAGTACTTC
TRBV4-1,TRBJ2-4,TRBD2,CASSQDLDTSGRGKNIQYF,TGCGCCAGCAGCCAAGATCTTGATACTAGCGGGAGGGGCAAAAACATTCAGTACTTC
TRBV2,TRBJ2-7,TRBD1,CASRRTGGYEQYF,TGTGCCAGCAGGCGGACAGGGGGCTACGAGCAGTACTTC
TRBV18,TRBJ2-2,TRBD2,CASETGRTGELFF,TGTGCCAGCGAAACCGGGAGGACCGGGGAGCTGTTTTTT
TRBV4-1,TRBJ2-7,NA,CASSQVGLGVPEQYF,TGCGCCAGCAGCCAAGTCGGCCTCGGAGTACCCGAGCAGTACTTC
TRBV29-1,TRBJ2-7,NA,CSVVSEQQGSYEQYF,TGCAGCGTTGTATCGGAGCAACAGGGATCCTACGAGCAGTACTTC
TRBV10-2,TRBJ2-7,TRBD2,CASSEKLAGAYEQYF,TGCGCCAGCAGTGAGAAACTAGCGGGAGCCTACGAGCAGTACTTC
TRBV2,TRBJ1-1,NA,CASSERTVNTEAFF,TGTGCCAGCAGTGAACGGACAGTGAACACTGAAGCTTTCTTT
TRBV4-1,TRBJ1-4,TRBD1,CASRQGRNEKLFF,TGCGCCAGCCGACAGGGGAGGAATGAAAAACTGTTTTTT
TRBV28,TRBJ2-3,NA,CASSLPGADTQYF,TGTGCCAGCAGTTTACCTGGAGCAGATACGCAGTATTTT
TRBV4-1,TRBJ2-7,TRBD2,CASSRLAGVSYEQYF,TGCGCCAGCAGCCGGCTAGCGGGTGTGTCCTACGAGCAGTACTTC
TRBV5-6,TRBJ1-3,NA,CASSRFNESFSGNTIYF,TGTGCCAGCAGCCGCTTTAACGAAAGCTTCTCTGGAAACACCATATATTTT
TRBV27,TRBJ1-2,TRBD1,CASSSRQGVGYGYTF,TGTGCCAGCAGCTCCCGACAGGGAGTAGGCTATGGCTACACCTTC
TRBV29-1,TRBJ2-5,NA,CSATVGVETQYF,TGCAGCGCAACGGTAGGGGTCGAGACCCAGTACTTC
TRBV6-5,TRBJ1-5,NA,CASRQGNQPQHF,TGTGCCAGCAGGCAGGGAAATCAGCCCCAGCATTTT
TRBV5-1,TRBJ2-7,NA,CASRSSGGRLSYEQYF,TGCGCCAGCAGGTCTTCTGGAGGCAGGCTCTCATACGAGCAGTACTTC
TRBV19,TRBJ2-2,TRBD1,CASIRGQGLTGELFF,TGTGCCAGTATTAGGGGACAGGGGCTCACCGGGGAGCTGTTTTTT
TRBV10-3,TRBJ2-7,TRBD1,CAIRQTGETDEQYF,TGTGCCATCAGGCAGACAGGGGAGACCGACGAGCAGTACTTC
TRBV7-2,TRBJ1-5,NA,CASSPRERQDSNQPQHF,TGTGCCAGCAGCCCCCGAGAGCGGCAGGATAGCAATCAGCCCCAGCATTTT